This T cell receptor (beta chain) was sequenced for a study of post-analysis software for immune sequencing data. General study points: Included in a set of five TRBV segments more frequent in patients than controls were TRBV5-6, TRBV5-1 and TRBV20-1. Samples from one preparation batch, clustered by F measure, grouped strongly together.

The V gene lost 0 bases and the J gene lost 2 bases, with 12 bases spanning the gap. Germline V gives CDR1 MGHDK, CDR2 SYGVNS. The CDR3 is 16 residues long. TCR beta cDNA libraries included unique molecular identifiers. Researchers reported approximately 480,000 cDNA molecules coming from approximately 1 to 10 million T cells. TCRdb recomputed calls from the PCR reads with MiXCR, one row per CDR3 protein. The sample lists fewer than 850,000 distinct CDR3 sequences; roughly 27% were seen once. Notes on this clonotype: Its antigen is still unknown.

The sequenced sample was blood. This chain links TRBV25-1 with TRBJ2-3; D is unclear. This clonotype was sampled from a girl aged 5-17 years with multiple sclerosis. As DNA, the CDR3 is TGTGCCAGCAGTGAATACGAGGCCTTACTCACAGATACGCAGTATTTT. This translates into CASSEYEALLTDTQYF.